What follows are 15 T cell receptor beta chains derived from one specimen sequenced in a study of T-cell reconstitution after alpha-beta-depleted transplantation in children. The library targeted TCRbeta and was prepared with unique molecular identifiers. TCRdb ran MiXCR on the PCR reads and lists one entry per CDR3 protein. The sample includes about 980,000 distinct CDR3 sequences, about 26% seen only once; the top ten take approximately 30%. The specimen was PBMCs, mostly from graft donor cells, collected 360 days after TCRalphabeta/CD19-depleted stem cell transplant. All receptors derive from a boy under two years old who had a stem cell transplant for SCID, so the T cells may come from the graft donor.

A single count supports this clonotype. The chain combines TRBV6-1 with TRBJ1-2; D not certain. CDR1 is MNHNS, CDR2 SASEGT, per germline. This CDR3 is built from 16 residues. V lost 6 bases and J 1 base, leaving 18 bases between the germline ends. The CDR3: CASRIELGGINYGYTF. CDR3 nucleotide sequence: TGTGCCAGCAGGATAGAGTTGGGAGGCATTAACTATGGCTACACCTTC.

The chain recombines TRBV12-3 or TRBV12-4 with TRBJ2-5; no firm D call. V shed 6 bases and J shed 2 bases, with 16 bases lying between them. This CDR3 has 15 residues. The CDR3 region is CASSPQDPDQETQYF. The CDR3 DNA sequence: TGTGCCAGCAGCCCCCAGGACCCGGATCAAGAGACCCAGTACTTC.

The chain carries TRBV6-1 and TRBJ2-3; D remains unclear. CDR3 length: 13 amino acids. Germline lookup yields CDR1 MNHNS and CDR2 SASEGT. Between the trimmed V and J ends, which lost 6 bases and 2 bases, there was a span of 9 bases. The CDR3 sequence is CASSLKVTDTQYF. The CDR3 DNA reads TGTGCCAGCAGCCTAAAGGTCACAGATACGCAGTATTTT.

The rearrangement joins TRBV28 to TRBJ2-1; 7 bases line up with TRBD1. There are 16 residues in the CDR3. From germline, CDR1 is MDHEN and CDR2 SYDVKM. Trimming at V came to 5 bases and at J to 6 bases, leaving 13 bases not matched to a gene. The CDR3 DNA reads TGTGCCAGCAGTCAAATACAGGGGCCGGGATTCAATGAGCAGTTCTTC. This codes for CASSQIQGPGFNEQFF.

The CDR3: CASSRPDTSYEQYF. CDR3 bases: TGTGCCAGCAGCCGCCCGGACACGTCCTACGAGCAGTACTTC. The chain joins TRBV28 to TRBJ2-7, with a tentative D call TRBD1 (5 bases). CDR1 and CDR2 from the germline V gene are MDHEN and SYDVKM. V gave up 6 bases and J gave up 1 base, with 13 bases separating them. This CDR3 comprises 14 residues.

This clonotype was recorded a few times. CDR3 sequence (DNA): TGCAGCGTTGTGGTTTCGGGACAGCCCCAGACCCAGTACTTC. Its translation: CSVVVSGQPQTQYF. The V gene is TRBV29-1, the J gene TRBJ2-5; 7 nucleotides agree with TRBD1. This CDR3 is 14 amino acids long. Germline lookup yields CDR1 SQVTM and CDR2 ANQGSEA. Trimming at V came to 4 bases and at J to 6 bases, leaving 11 bases not matched to a gene. The full variable domain, completed using reference TRBV29-1 and TRBJ2-5, is SAVISQKPSRDICQRGTSLTIQCQVDSQVTMMFWYRQQPGQSLTLIATANQGSEATYESGFVIDKFPISRPNLTFSTLTVSNMSPEDSSIYLCSVVVSGQPQTQYFGPGTRLLVL.

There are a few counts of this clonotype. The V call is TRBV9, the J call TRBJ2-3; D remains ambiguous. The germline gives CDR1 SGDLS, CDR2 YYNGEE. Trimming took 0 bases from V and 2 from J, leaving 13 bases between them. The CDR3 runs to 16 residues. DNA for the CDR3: TGTGCCAGCAGCGTAGCTGACGTATCCCACACAGATACGCAGTATTTT. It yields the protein CASSVADVSHTDTQYF. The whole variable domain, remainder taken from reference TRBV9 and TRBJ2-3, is DSGVTQTPKHLITATGQRVTLRCSPRSGDLSVYWYQQSLDQGLQFLIQYYNGEERAKGNILERFSAQQFPDLHSELNLSSLELGDSALYFCASSVADVSHTDTQYFGPGTRLTVL.

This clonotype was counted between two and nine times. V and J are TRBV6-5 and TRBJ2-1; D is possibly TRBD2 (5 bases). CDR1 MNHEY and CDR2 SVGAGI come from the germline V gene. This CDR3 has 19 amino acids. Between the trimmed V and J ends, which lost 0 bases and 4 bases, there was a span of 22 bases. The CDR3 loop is CASSYSEVDFPEGYNEQFF. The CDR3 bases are TGTGCCAGCAGTTACTCGGAGGTGGATTTCCCCGAGGGTTACAATGAGCAGTTCTTC.

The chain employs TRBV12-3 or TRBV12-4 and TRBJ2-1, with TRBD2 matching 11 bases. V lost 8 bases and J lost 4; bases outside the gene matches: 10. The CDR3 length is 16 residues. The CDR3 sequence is CASGRLAGPPYNEQFF. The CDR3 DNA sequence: TGTGCCAGCGGAAGACTAGCGGGGCCCCCGTACAATGAGCAGTTCTTC.

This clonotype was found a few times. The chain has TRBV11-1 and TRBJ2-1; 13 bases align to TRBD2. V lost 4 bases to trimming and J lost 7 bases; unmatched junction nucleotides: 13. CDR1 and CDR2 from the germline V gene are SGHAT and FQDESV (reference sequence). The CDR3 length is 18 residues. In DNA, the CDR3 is TGTGCCAGCAGCTCGACTAGCGGGGGGACTACGAGGGGGAATGAGCAGTTCTTC. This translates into CASSSTSGGTTRGNEQFF.

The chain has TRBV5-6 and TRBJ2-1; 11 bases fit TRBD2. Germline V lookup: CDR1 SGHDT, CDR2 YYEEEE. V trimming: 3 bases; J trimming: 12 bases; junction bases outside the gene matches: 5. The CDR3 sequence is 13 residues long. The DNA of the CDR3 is TGTGCCAGCAGCTCGACTAGCGGGGTGGGGCAGTTCTTC. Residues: CASSSTSGVGQFF.

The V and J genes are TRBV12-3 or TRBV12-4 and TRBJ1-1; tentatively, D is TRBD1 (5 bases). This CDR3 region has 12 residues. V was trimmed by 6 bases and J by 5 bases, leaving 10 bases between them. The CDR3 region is CASRPGWTEAFF. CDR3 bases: TGTGCCAGCAGGCCAGGGTGGACTGAAGCTTTCTTT.

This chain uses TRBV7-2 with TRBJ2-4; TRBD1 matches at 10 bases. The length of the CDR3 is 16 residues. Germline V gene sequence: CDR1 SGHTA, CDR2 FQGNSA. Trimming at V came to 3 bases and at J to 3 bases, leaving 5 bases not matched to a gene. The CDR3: CASSLGDRGGKNIQYF. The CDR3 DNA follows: TGTGCCAGCAGCTTGGGGGACAGGGGTGGCAAAAACATTCAGTACTTC.

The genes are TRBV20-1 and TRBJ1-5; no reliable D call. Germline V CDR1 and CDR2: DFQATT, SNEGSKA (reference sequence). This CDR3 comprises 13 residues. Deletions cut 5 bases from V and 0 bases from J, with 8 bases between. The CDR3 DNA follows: TGCAGTGCTGTTGGGTATAGCAATCAGCCCCAGCATTTT. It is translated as CSAVGYSNQPQHF.

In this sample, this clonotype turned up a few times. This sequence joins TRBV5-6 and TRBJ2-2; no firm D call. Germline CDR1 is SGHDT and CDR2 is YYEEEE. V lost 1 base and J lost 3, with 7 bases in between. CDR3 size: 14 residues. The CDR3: CASSLFQHTGELFF. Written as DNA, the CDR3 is TGTGCCAGCAGCTTGTTTCAGCACACCGGGGAGCTGTTTTTT. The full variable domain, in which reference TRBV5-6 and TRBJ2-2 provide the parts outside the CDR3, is DAGVTQSPTHLIKTRGQQVTLRCSPKSGHDTVSWYQQALGQGPQFIFQYYEEEERQRGNFPDRFSGHQFPNYSSELNVNALLLGDSALYLCASSLFQHTGELFFGEGSRLTVL.